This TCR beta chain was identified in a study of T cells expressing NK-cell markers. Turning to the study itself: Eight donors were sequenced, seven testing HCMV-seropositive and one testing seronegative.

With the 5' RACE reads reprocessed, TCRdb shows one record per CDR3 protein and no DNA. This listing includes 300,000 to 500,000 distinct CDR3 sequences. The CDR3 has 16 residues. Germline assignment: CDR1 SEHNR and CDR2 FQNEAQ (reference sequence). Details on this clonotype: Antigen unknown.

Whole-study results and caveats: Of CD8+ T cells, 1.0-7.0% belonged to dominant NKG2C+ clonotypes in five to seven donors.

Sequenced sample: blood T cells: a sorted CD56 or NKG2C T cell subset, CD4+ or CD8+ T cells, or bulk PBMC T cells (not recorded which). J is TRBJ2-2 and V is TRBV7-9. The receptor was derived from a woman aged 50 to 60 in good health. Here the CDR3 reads CASSLRPRQNTGELFF.